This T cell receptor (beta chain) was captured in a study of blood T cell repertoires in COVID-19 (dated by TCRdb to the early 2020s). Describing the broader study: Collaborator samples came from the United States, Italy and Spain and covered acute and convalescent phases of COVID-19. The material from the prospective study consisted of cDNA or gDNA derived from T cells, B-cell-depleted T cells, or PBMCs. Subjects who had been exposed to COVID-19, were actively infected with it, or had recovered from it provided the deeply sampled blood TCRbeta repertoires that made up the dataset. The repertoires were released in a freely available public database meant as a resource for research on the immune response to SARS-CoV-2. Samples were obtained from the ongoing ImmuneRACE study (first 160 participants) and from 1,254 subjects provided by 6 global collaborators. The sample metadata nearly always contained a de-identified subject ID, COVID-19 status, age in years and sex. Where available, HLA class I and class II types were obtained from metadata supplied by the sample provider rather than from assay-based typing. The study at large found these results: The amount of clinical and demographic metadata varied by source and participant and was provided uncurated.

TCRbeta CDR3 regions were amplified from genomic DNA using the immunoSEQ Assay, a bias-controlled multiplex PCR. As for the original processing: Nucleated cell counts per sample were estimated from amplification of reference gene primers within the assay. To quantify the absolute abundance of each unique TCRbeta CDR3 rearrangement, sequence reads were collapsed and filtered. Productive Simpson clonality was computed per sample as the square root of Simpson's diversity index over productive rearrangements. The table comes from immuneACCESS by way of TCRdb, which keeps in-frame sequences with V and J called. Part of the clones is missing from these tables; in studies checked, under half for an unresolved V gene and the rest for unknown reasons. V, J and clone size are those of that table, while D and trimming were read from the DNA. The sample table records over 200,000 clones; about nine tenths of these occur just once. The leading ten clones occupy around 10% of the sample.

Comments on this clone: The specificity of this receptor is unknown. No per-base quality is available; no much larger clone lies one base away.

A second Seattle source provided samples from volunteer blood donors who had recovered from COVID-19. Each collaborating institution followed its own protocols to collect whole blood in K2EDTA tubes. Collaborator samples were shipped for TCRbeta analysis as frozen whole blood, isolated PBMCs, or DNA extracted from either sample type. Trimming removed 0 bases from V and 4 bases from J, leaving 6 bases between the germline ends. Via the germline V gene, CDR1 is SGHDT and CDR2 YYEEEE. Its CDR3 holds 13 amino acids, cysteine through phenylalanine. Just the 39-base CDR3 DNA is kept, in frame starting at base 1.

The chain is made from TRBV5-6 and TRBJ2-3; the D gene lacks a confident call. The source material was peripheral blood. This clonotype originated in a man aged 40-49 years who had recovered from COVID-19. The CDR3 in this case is CASSLDLSDTQYF. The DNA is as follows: TGTGCCAGCAGCTTGGATCTATCAGATACGCAGTATTTT.